This TCR beta chain was sequenced during a study of shared clonotypes between healthy human individuals. General study points: Estimated richness values were generally larger in naive subsets than in memory subsets. Of the naive CD4 clonotypes, around 5% were shared across a few donors.

The naive CD8 fraction comprised CD45RO-negative cells positively selected for CCR7 and excluded terminally differentiated effector memory CD45RA+ cells. CDR1 ENHRY and CDR2 SYGVKD come from the germline V gene. The CDR3 has 16 amino acids. The trim removed 6 bases at V and 6 bases at J, leaving 9 bases unmatched. Original processing methods: Quality scores were absent from the junction-only immunoSEQ sequences, so filtering differed. The method was immunoSEQ multiplex PCR; TCRdb's version includes in-frame clones alone and lacks a portion of them. That table is the source of V, J and clone size, and D and trimming were worked out from the DNA. This sample has more than 2 million clones, with around 95% found just once. As to this clone: The antigen remains unidentified.

The sequenced material came from naive CD8+ T cells from PBMCs. This TCR was sampled from a man younger than 35 in good health. Some clones in this sample may be carry-over from other donors' samples. This chain connects TRBV10-3 to TRBJ2-2, with 11 bases fitting TRBD2. CDR3 coding DNA: TGTGCCATCAGGGCGACTAGCGGGGAATCCGCCGGGGAGCTGTTTTTT. It specifies CAIRATSGESAGELFF.